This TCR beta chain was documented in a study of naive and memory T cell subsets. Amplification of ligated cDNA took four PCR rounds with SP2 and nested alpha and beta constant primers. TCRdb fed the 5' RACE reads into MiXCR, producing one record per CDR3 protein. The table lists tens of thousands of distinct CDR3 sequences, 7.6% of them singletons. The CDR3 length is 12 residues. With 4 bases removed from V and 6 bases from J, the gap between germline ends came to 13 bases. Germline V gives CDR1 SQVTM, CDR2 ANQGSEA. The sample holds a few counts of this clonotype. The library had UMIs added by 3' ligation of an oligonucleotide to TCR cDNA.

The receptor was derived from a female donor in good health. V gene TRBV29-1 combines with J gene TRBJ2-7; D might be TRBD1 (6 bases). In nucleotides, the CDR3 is TGCAGCGTTGCCCCAGGGGCCCGCGAGCAGTACTTC. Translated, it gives CSVAPGAREQYF.